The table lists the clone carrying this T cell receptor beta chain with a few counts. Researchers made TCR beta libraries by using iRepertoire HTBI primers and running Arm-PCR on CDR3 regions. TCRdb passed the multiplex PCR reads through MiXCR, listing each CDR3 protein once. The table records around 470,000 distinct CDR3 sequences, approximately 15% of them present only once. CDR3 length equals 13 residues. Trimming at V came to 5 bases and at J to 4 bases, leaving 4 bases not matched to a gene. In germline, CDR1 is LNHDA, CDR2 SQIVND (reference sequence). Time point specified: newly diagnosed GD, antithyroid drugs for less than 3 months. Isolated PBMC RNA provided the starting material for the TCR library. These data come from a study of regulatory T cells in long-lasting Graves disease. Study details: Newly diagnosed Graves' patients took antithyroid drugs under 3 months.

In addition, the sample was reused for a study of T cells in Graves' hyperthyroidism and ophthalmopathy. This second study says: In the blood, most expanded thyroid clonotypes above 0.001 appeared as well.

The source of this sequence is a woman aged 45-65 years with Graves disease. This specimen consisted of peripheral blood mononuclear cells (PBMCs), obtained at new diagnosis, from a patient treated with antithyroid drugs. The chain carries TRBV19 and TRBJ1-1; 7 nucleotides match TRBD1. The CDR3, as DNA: TGTGCCAGTAGTGCGACAGGGAGCACTGAAGCTTTCTTT. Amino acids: CASSATGSTEAFF.